This entry lists 10 T cell receptor beta chains sequenced from one sample in a study of blood T cell repertoires in COVID-19. TCRdb keeps only in-frame clones here, not all; method: immunoSEQ multiplex PCR. Of roughly 200,000 clones in the sample, about four fifths were seen once. Sequenced material: peripheral blood. The receptors originated from a man aged 55 to 70 with acute or convalescent COVID-19.

V is TRBV6-5 and J is TRBJ2-7; D is unclear. Trimming took 0 bases from V and 0 from J, leaving 9 bases between them. The germline V gene encodes CDR1 MNHEY and CDR2 SVGAGI. The CDR3 runs to 15 residues. The CDR3 protein is CASSYSTPSSYEQYF. In DNA form, the CDR3 reads TGTGCCAGCAGTTACTCCACGCCGAGCTCCTACGAGCAGTACTTC.

The rearrangement joins TRBV5-1 to TRBJ2-7, with D possibly being TRBD1 (6 bases). The length of the CDR3 is 16 residues. Trimming cost V 4 bases and J 2 bases, with 19 bases left between them. Germline V CDR1 and CDR2: SGHRS, YFSETQ. The CDR3 sequence: CASSTGHQSPPYEQYF. The CDR3 DNA reads as TGCGCCAGCAGCACGGGACACCAATCCCCTCCCTACGAGCAGTACTTC.

The V call is TRBV3-1 (or the pseudogene TRBV3-2), the J call TRBJ1-5, with D unresolved. Germline values: CDR1 LGHDT, CDR2 YNNKEL (reference sequence). CDR3 size: 14 residues. Trimming pared 4 bases from V and 0 bases from J, leaving 7 bases between. The DNA of the CDR3 is TGTGCCAGCAGCCCCCTATATAGCAATCAGCCCCAGCATTTT. It translates to CASSPLYSNQPQHF.

V usage is TRBV14 and J usage is TRBJ2-1, with 7 bases fitting TRBD2. J was trimmed by 4 bases and V by 2 bases; bases with no gene match: 5. The CDR3 is 15 residues long. The V gene's germline CDR1 is SGHDN and CDR2 FVKESK. The CDR3 sequence is CASSQPGGSYNEQFF. For the CDR3, the DNA is TGTGCCAGCAGCCAACCGGGGGGTTCTTACAATGAGCAGTTCTTC.

The chain is built from TRBV27 and TRBJ1-3; TRBD1 is a possible D gene (5 bases). Deletions cut 6 bases from V and 7 bases from J, with 13 bases between. This CDR3 spans 13 amino acids. The germline gives CDR1 MNHEY, CDR2 SMNVEV (reference sequence). Here the CDR3 DNA reads TGTGCCAGCAGCACCCGGGGGGGGAACACCATATATTTT. Amino acids: CASSTRGGNTIYF.

V and J are TRBV7-8 and TRBJ1-1; D might be TRBD1 (5 bases). CDR3 length equals 14 residues. The germline V gene encodes CDR1 SGHVS and CDR2 FQNEAQ. V lost 3 bases, J lost 3 bases, and 11 bases lay in between. The CDR3 region has the DNA TGTGCCAGCAGCTTTAGCAGGGTGTACACTGAAGCTTTCTTT. Translation: CASSFSRVYTEAFF.

The V and J genes are TRBV6-7 and TRBJ2-7, with D perhaps matching TRBD1 (6 bases). TRBV6-7 is known as an ORF, though its function is uncertain. Trimming pared 4 bases from V and 0 bases from J, leaving 19 bases between. The CDR3 totals 17 residues. The CDR3 is CASSLQTKTGSSYEQYF. The CDR3 region has the DNA TGTGCCAGCAGTTTACAAACAAAGACAGGTAGCTCCTACGAGCAGTACTTC.

This clone has only a few counts. This chain joins TRBV27 and TRBJ2-7; TRBD2 agrees at 13 bases. V was clipped by 5 bases and J by 4 bases; unmatched bases: 5. This CDR3 has 15 residues. Germline lookup yields CDR1 MNHEY and CDR2 SMNVEV (reference sequence). CDR3 residues: CASSLRTSGSYEQYF. The CDR3 region has the DNA TGTGCCAGCAGTCTCCGGACTAGCGGGAGTTACGAGCAGTACTTC.

In this sample, this clone turned up once. The chain uses TRBV10-3 and TRBJ2-7, with TRBD2 as a possible D gene (6 bases). Germline lookup yields CDR1 ENHRY and CDR2 SYGVKD. V dropped 5 bases and J dropped 3 bases, with 11 bases sitting between them. The CDR3 sequence is 13 residues long. CDR3 in amino acids: CAISPGLNYEQYF. In DNA, the CDR3 is TGTGCCATCAGTCCGGGACTCAACTACGAGCAGTACTTC.

V usage is TRBV9 and J usage is TRBJ2-7; 7 positions agree with TRBD1. Losses at the gene ends were 0 bases for V and 3 bases for J; bases not matched to a gene: 9. The germline V gene has CDR1 SGDLS and CDR2 YYNGEE. This CDR3 has 16 residues. CDR3 loop: CASSVAGAGGVYEQYF. The CDR3 region has the DNA TGTGCCAGCAGCGTAGCTGGGGCAGGGGGTGTCTACGAGCAGTACTTC.